This entry lists 20 T cell receptor beta chains sequenced from one sample in a study of post-analysis software for immune sequencing data. Findings of the study overall: In patients, roughly 5 TRBV segments were more frequent than in controls, with TRBV5-6, TRBV5-1 and TRBV20-1 among them.

No antigen has been assigned to these receptors. The authors incorporated unique molecular identifiers into the TCR beta cDNA libraries. TCRdb recomputed calls from the PCR reads with MiXCR, one row per CDR3 protein. The sample has approximately 730,000 distinct CDR3 sequences; just over 45% are singletons. The sample was blood. These receptors originate from a girl aged 5-17 years with multiple sclerosis.

This clonotype appeared a few times. The rearrangement uses TRBV9 and TRBJ2-5, with D unclear. V was clipped by 0 bases and J by 3 bases, with 6 bases between them. Germline V CDR1 and CDR2: SGDLS, YYNGEE. The length of the CDR3 is 13 residues. The CDR3, as DNA: TGTGCCAGCAGCGTAGCTACGGAAGAGACCCAGTACTTC. It is translated as CASSVATEETQYF.

This clonotype was counted once. At one end, the junction sequence differs from germline, possibly due to a read error. The chain employs TRBV6-5 and TRBJ2-1, with D uncertain. The CDR3 contains 16 residues. Germline CDR1 reads MNHEY; CDR2 reads SVGAGI. The DNA of the CDR3 is TGCGCCAGCAGTTACATGGAGAGGTCCTCCTACAATGAGCAGTTCTTC. Protein product: CASSYMERSSYNEQFF.

This clonotype was recorded once. The chain combines TRBV30 with TRBJ2-7; D tentatively fits TRBD1 or TRBD2 (5 bases each). The CDR3 contains 12 residues. V lost 1 base to trimming and J lost 1 base, with 5 bases between them. The germline gives CDR1 GTSNPN, CDR2 SVGIG (reference sequence). The CDR3 DNA sequence: TGTGCCTGGAGTGGGGGGTCCTACGAGCAGTACTTC. Protein sequence: CAWSGGSYEQYF.

The rearrangement uses TRBV5-1 and TRBJ2-5; 9 bases align to TRBD1. TRBJ2-7 explains the end of the DNA better; the J call may be wrong. CDR3 length equals 15 residues. CDR1 SGHRS and CDR2 YFSETQ come from the germline V gene. CDR3 coding DNA: TGCGCCAGCAGCTTATTCGGGACAGGGTGCGACGAGCAGTACTTC. The encoded protein is CASSLFGTGCDEQYF.

The rearrangement joins TRBV7-3 to TRBJ2-5; D possibly corresponds to TRBD1 (6 bases). Germline lookup yields CDR1 SGHTA and CDR2 FQGTGA. Trimming stripped 0 bases from V and 1 base from J, with 9 bases between. The CDR3 length is 15 residues. The CDR3 is CASSLTGQLQETQYF. CDR3 nucleotide sequence: TGTGCCAGCAGCTTAACGGGACAACTCCAAGAGACCCAGTACTTC.

There are a few counts of this clonotype. The chain links TRBV7-2 to TRBJ2-1, with 15 bases matching TRBD2. After removal of 1 base from V and 11 bases from J, the junction contained 9 bases not matched to a gene. CDR3 length equals 17 residues. Germline loops: CDR1 SGHTA, CDR2 FQGNSA. CDR3 bases: TGTGCCAGCAGCTTAGTCCCCGGGACTAGCGGGAGGAGGCAGCAGTTCTTC. It yields the protein CASSLVPGTSGRRQQFF.

The genes are TRBV7-6 and TRBJ2-2; 8 bases are a match to TRBD2. Germline V gene lookup returns CDR1 SGHVS and CDR2 FNYEAQ. Trimming removed 7 bases from V and 8 bases from J; junction bases left unmatched: 9. The CDR3 runs to 14 residues. CDR3 region: CASTALAAMGELFF. CDR3 bases: TGTGCCAGCACGGCACTAGCGGCAATGGGGGAGCTGTTTTTT.

The chain combines TRBV12-3 or TRBV12-4 with TRBJ2-2; 9 bases map to TRBD1. V gave up 5 bases and J gave up 5 bases; unmatched junction bases: 9. This CDR3 has 16 amino acids. The CDR3 sequence is CASSLRDRVRTGELFF. The DNA of the CDR3 is TGTGCCAGCAGTCTCAGGGACAGGGTTAGGACCGGGGAGCTGTTTTTT.

This clonotype showed up just a few times. This rearrangement joins TRBV6-1 to TRBJ1-5, with TRBD1 identical over 7 bases. V shed 6 bases and J 0 bases; nucleotides not matched to a gene: 14. The CDR3 runs 18 residues. Germline V CDR1 and CDR2: MNHNS, SASEGT. The DNA for the CDR3 is TGTGCCAGCAGCCAGGGACAGTCTGGAGGCCTTAGCAATCAGCCCCAGCATTTT. Amino acids: CASSQGQSGGLSNQPQHF.

The chain has TRBV27 and TRBJ2-1; D call uncertain. This CDR3 has 15 amino acids. Germline values: CDR1 MNHEY, CDR2 SMNVEV (reference sequence). Trimming removed 3 bases from V and 4 bases from J, with 13 bases in between. The CDR3 DNA sequence: TGTGCCAGCAGTTTTGCCAGGACGGGTTACAATGAGCAGTTCTTC. Translated, it gives CASSFARTGYNEQFF.

Only a few counts were recorded for this clonotype. This sequence joins TRBV20-1 and TRBJ1-1; possibly TRBD1 for D (5 bases). This CDR3 has 12 residues. The germline V and J ends were trimmed by 1 base and 3 bases, with 6 bases remaining between them. From germline, CDR1 is DFQATT and CDR2 SNEGSKA (reference sequence). This CDR3 is CSARGGYTEAFF. The DNA for the CDR3 is TGCAGTGCTAGAGGGGGGTACACTGAAGCTTTCTTT.

As regards this clonotype: At one of its ends the junction is not consistent with the germline gene, which may arise from a read error. V and J are TRBV20-1 and TRBJ2-3; 7 positions match TRBD2. The CDR3 length is 16 residues. Germline V lookup: CDR1 DFQATT, CDR2 SNEGSKA (reference sequence). The CDR3 nucleotides read TGCAGTGCTATCTCTAGCGGCTTTGCTAGCACGGATACGCAGTATTTT. It is translated as CSAISSGFASTDTQYF.

The V call is TRBV15, the J call TRBJ1-1, with D perhaps TRBD1 (6 bases). The V and J ends lost 7 bases and 1 base respectively, with 16 bases between them. The CDR3 runs 15 residues. The germline V gene has CDR1 LNHNV and CDR2 YYDKDF (reference sequence). The CDR3 here is CATTKQGVANTEAFF. The CDR3 nucleotides read TGTGCCACCACCAAACAGGGAGTTGCGAACACTGAAGCTTTCTTT.

The chain has TRBV5-5 and TRBJ2-6; the D gene is possibly TRBD1 (6 bases). The CDR3 has 14 residues. V gave up 4 bases and J gave up 10 bases, with 15 bases separating them. The germline V gene encodes CDR1 SGHKS and CDR2 YYEKEE (reference sequence). The CDR3 nucleotides are TGTGCCAGCAGCAAGAGGGACATGAAAAACGTCCTGACTTTC. Translated: CASSKRDMKNVLTF.

V gene TRBV4-3 combines with J gene TRBJ2-1, with 7 positions matching TRBD2. The junction had 12 bases not matched to a gene; V was cut back by 8 bases and J by 5 bases. CDR3 length: 15 amino acids. CDR1 is LGHNA and CDR2 is YSLEER in the germline V gene. The CDR3 reads CASATNRGLNNEQFF. The DNA of the CDR3 is TGCGCCAGCGCCACTAATAGGGGACTAAACAATGAGCAGTTCTTC.

The V call is TRBV7-9, the J call TRBJ2-7; D perhaps matches TRBD2 (7 bases). In germline, CDR1 is SEHNR, CDR2 FQNEAQ (reference sequence). Between the trimmed V and J ends, which lost 6 bases and 6 bases, there was a span of 12 bases. CDR3 size: 12 residues. Written as DNA, the CDR3 is TGTGCCAGCAGGATAGGGGGGGGCGAGCAGTACTTC. Translation gives CASRIGGGEQYF.

CDR3 protein: CASSQDGLPNTDTQYF. CDR3 DNA sequence: TGCGCCAGCAGCCAAGACGGACTCCCGAACACAGATACGCAGTATTTT. The rearrangement links TRBV4-1 to TRBJ2-3; D might be TRBD2 (5 bases). V shed 0 bases and J shed 2 bases, with 12 bases lying between them. In germline, CDR1 is MGHRA, CDR2 YSYEKL. This CDR3 has 16 residues.

The rearrangement uses TRBV20-1 and TRBJ2-3, with TRBD1 as a possible D gene (6 bases). Germline CDR1 is DFQATT and CDR2 is SNEGSKA (reference sequence). The V end was cut by 0 bases, the J end by 0 bases, with 16 bases between. This CDR3 is built from 17 residues. The CDR3 coding sequence is TGCAGTGCTAGAGATATCCGGGACACCACAAGCACAGATACGCAGTATTTT. It encodes CSARDIRDTTSTDTQYF.

This clonotype showed up just a few times. The rearrangement uses TRBV6-1 and TRBJ2-1, with 7 bases aligning to TRBD2. CDR3 length equals 16 residues. The V gene's germline CDR1 is MNHNS and CDR2 SASEGT. The J segment lost 0 bases and the V segment lost 4 bases, leaving 6 bases of the junction unmatched. The CDR3 nucleotides read TGTGCCAGCAGTGCCGATCGCGGGAGCTCCTACAATGAGCAGTTCTTC. This sequence encodes CASSADRGSSYNEQFF.

This clonotype was found a few times. V gene TRBV20-1 combines with J gene TRBJ2-1; 14 bases fit TRBD2. The CDR3 contains 15 residues. J lost 8 bases, V lost 8 bases, and 11 bases had no gene match. CDR1 and CDR2 (germline): DFQATT, SNEGSKA (reference sequence). CDR3 DNA: TGCAGTAGTGTCTCATGGGGACTAGCGGGAGATGAGCAGTTCTTC. Translation gives CSSVSWGLAGDEQFF.